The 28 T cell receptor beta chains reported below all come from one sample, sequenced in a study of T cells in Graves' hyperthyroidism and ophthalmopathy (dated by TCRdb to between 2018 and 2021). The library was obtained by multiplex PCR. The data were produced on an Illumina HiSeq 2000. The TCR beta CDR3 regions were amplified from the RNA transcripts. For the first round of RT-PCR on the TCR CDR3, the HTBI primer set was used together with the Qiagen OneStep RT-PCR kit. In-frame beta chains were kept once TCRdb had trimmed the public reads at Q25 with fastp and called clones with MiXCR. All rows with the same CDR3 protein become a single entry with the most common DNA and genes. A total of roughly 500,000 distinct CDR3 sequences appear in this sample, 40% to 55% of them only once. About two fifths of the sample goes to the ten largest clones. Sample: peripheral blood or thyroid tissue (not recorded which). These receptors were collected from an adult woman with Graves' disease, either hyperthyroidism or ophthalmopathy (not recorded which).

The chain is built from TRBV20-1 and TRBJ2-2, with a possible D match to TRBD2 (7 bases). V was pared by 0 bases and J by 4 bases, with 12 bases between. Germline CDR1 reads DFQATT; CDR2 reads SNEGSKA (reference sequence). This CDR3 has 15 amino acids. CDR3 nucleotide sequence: TGCAGTGCTAGAGATGCGGGGGCGAGCACCGGGGAGCTGTTTTTT. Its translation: CSARDAGASTGELFF.

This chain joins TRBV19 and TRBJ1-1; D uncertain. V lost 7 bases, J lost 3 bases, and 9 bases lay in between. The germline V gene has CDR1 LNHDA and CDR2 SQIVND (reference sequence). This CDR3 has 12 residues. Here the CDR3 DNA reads TGTGCCAGTAAAGCAGACTACACTGAAGCTTTCTTT. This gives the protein CASKADYTEAFF.

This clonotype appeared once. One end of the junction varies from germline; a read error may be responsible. The CDR3 region is CASRGHHQEAQYF. The CDR3 DNA sequence: TGTGCCAGTAGAGGACACCACCAAGAGGCCCAGTACTTC. The chain is built from TRBV19 and TRBJ2-5; TRBD1 might be the D (5 bases). Germline V gene data show CDR1 as LNHDA and CDR2 as SQIVND (reference sequence). The CDR3 has 13 amino acids.

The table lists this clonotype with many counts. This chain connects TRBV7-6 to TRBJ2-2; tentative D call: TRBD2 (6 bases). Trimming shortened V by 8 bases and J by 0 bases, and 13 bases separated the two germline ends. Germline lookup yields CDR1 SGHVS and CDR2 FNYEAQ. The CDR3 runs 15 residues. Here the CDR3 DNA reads TGTGCCAGCGGGGGAGGAGGGTCGAACACCGGGGAGCTGTTTTTT. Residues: CASGGGGSNTGELFF.

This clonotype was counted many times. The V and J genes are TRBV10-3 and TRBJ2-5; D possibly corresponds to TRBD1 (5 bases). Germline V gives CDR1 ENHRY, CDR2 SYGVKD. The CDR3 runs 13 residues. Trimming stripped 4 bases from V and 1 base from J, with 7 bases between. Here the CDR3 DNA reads TGTGCCATCAGTGGACAGAGCCAAGAGACCCAGTACTTC. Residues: CAISGQSQETQYF.

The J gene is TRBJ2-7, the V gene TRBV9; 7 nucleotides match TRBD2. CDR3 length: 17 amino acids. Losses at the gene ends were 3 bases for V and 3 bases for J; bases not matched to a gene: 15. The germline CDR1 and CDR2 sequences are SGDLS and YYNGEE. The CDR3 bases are TGTGCCAGCAGCGCCGACAGCCGGCGCGGGGAGGGCTACGAGCAGTACTTC. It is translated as CASSADSRRGEGYEQYF.

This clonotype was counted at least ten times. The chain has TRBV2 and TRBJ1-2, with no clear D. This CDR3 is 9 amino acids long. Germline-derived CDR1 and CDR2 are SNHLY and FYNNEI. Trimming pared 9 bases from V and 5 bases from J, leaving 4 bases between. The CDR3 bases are TGTGCCAGGGGGTATGGCTACACCTTC. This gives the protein CARGYGYTF. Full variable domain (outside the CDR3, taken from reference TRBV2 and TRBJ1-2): EPEVTQTPSHQVTQMGQEVILRCVPISNHLYFYWYRQILGQKVEFLVSFYNNEISEKSEIFDDQFSVERPDGSNFTLKIRSTKLEDSAMYFCARGYGYTFGSGTRLTVV.

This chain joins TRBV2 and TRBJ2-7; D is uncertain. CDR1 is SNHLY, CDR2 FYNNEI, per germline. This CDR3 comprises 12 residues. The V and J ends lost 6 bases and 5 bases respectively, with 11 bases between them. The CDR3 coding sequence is TGTGCCAGCAGACAAAAGGCCCACGAGCAGTACTTC. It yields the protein CASRQKAHEQYF.

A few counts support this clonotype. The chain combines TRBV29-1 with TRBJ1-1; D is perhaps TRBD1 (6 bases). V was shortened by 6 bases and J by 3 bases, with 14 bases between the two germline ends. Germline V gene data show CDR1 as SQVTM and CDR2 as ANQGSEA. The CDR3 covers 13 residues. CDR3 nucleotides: TGCAGCGTCCCGACAGGCGGCGACACTGAAGCTTTCTTT. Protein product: CSVPTGGDTEAFF.

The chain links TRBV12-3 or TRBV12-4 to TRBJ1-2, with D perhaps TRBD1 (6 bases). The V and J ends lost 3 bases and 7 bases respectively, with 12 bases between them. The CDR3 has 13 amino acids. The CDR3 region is CASSFGGPGGYTF. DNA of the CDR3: TGTGCCAGCAGTTTCGGGGGGCCGGGTGGCTACACCTTC.

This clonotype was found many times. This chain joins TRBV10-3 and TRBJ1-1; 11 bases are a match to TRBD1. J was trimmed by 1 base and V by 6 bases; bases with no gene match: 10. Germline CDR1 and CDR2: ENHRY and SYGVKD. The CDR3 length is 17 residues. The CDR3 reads CAIRGQGVDFKNTEAFF. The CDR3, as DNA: TGTGCCATCAGGGGACAGGGGGTGGATTTTAAGAACACTGAAGCTTTCTTT.

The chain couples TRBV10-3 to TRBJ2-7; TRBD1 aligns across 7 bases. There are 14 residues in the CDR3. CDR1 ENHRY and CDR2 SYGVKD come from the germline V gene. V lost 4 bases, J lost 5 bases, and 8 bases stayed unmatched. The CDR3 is CAISVPEGADEQYF. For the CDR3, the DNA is TGTGCCATCAGTGTGCCCGAGGGGGCCGACGAGCAGTACTTC.

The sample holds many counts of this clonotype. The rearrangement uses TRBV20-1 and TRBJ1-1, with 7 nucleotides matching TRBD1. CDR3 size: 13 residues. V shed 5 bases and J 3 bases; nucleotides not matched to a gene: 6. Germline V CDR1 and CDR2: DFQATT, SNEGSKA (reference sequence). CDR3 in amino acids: CSALRGSDTEAFF. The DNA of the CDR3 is TGCAGTGCTCTCAGGGGGTCCGACACTGAAGCTTTCTTT.

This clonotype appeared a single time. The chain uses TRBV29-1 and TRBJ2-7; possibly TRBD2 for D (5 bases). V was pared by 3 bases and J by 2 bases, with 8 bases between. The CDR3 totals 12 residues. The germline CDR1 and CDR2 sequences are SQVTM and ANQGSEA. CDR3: CSVDEGTYEQYF. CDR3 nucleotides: TGCAGCGTTGACGAGGGTACCTACGAGCAGTACTTC.

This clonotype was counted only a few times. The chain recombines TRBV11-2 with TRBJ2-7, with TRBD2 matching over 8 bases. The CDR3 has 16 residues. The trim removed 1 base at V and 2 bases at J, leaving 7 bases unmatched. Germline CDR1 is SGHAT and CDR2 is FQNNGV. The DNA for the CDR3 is TGTGCCAGCAGCTTAGTGGGTAGCGGGATTACCTACGAGCAGTACTTC. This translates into CASSLVGSGITYEQYF.

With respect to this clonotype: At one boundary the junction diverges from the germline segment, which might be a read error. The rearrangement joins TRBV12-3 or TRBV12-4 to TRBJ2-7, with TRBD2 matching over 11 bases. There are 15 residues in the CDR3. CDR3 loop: CASSLTSGASYEQYF. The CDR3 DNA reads TGCGCCAGCAGCCTGACTAGCGGGGCGTCCTACGAGCAGTACTTC.

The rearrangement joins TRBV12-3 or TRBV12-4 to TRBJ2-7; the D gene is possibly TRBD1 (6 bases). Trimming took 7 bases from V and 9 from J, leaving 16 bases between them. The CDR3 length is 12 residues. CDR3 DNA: TGTGCCAGCATGCTCTACGAGGGGGTGCAGTACTTC. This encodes CASMLYEGVQYF.

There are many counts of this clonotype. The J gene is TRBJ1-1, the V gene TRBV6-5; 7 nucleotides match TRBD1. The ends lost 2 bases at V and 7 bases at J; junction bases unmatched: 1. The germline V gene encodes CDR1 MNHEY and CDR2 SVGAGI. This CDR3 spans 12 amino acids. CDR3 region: CASSYGDSEAFF. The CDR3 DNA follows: TGTGCCAGCAGTTACGGGGACAGTGAAGCTTTCTTT.

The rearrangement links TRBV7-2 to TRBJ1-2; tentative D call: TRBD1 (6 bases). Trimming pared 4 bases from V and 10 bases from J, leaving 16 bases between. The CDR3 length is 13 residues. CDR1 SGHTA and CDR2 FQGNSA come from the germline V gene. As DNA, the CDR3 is TGTGCCAGCAGCTCCAGGACAGATGCGGTCTACACCTTC. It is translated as CASSSRTDAVYTF.

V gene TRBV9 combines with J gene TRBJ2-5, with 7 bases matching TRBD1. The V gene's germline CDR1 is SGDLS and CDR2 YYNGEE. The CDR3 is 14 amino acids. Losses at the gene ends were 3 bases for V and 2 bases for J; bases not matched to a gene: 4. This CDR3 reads CASSAGGGQETQYF. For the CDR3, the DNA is TGTGCCAGCAGCGCAGGGGGTGGACAAGAGACCCAGTACTTC.

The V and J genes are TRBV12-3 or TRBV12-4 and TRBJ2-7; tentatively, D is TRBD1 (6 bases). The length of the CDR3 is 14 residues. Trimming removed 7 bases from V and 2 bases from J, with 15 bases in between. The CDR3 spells CASTQTTGTYEQYF. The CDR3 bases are TGTGCCAGCACCCAGACGACAGGCACCTACGAGCAGTACTTC.

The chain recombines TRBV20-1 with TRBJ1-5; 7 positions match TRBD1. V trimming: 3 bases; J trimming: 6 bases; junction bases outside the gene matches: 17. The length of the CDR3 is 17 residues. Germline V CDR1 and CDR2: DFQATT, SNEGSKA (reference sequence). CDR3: CSASNFDRALTSQPQHF. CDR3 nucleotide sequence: TGCAGTGCTAGCAATTTCGACAGGGCCTTAACGTCTCAGCCCCAGCATTTT.

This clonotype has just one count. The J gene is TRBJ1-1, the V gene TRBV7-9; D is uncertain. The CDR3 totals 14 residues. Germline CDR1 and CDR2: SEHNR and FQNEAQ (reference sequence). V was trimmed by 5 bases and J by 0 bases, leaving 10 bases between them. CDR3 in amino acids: CASSPETMNTEAFF. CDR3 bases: TGTGCCAGCAGCCCAGAGACCATGAACACTGAAGCTTTCTTT.

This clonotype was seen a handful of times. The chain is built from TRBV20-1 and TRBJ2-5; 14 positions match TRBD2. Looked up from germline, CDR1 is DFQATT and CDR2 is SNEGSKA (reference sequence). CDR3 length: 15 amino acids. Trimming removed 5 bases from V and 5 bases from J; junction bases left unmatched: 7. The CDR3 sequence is CSAPRLAGGPETQYF. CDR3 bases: TGCAGTGCTCCCCGACTAGCGGGAGGGCCGGAGACCCAGTACTTC.

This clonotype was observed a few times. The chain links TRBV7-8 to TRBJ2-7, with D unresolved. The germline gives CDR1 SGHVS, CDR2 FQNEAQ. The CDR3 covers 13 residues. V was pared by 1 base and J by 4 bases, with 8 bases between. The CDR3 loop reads CASSLGAQYEQYF. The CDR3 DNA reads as TGTGCCAGCAGCTTAGGGGCACAGTACGAGCAGTACTTC.

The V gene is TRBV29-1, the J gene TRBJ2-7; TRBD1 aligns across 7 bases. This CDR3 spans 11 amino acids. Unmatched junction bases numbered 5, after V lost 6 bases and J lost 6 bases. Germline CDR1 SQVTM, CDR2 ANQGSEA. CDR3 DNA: TGCAGCGTATTATCAGGGGGCGAGCAGTACTTC. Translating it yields CSVLSGGEQYF.

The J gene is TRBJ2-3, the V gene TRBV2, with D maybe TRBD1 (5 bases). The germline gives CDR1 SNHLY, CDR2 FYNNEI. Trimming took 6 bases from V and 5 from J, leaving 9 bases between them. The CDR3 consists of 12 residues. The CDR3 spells CASSPREDTQYF. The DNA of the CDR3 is TGTGCCAGCAGCCCCAGGGAAGATACGCAGTATTTT.

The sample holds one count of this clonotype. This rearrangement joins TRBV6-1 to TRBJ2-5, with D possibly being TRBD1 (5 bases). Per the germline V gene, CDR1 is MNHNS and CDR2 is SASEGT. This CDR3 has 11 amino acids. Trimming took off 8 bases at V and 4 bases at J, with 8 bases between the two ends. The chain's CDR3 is CASAGIETQYF. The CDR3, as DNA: TGTGCCAGCGCAGGGATAGAGACCCAGTACTTC.